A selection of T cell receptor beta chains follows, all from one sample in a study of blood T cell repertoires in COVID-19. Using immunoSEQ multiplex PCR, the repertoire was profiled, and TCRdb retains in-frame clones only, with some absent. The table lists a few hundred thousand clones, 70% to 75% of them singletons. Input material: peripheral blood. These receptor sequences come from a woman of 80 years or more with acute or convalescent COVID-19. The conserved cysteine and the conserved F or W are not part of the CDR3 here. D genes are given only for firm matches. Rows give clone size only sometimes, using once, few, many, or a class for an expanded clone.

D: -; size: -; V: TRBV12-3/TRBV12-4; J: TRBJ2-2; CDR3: ASSAQVPGELF
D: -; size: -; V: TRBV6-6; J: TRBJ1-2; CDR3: ASRTTGNYGYT
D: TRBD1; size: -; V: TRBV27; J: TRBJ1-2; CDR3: ASSASGGWGYT
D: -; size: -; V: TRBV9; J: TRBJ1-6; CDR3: ASSGIGRTRSPLH
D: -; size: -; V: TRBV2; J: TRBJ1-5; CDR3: ASTPAGGLNQPQH
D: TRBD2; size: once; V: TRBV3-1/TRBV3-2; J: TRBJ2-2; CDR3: ASSQGALAVGTGELF
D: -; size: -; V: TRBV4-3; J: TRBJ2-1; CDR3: ASSRGFGPNEQF
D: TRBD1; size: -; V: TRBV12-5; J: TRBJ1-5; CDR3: ASGGDSYQPQH
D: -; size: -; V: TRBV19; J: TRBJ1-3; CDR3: ASSFLGNTIY
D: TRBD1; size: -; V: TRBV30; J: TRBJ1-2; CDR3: AWSRLPGTGFPNYGYT
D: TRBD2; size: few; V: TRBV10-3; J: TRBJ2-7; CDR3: AISESSGSGYEQY
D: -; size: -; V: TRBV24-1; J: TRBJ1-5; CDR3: ATSDWTVTSNQPQH
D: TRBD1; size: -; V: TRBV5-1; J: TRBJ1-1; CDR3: ASSQGAQNTEAF
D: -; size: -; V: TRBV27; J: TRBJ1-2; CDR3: ASSPAGGYYGYT
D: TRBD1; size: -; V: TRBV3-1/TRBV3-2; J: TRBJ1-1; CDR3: ASSLTGGAEAF
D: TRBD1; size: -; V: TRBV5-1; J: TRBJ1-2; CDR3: ASSLARQGNYGYT
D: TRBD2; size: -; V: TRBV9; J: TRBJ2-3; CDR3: ASSSRLAGALGRDTQY
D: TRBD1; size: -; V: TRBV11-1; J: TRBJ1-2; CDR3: ASSSQTGNYGYT
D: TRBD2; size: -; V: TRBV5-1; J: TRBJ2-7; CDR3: ASSFFERGANSYEQY
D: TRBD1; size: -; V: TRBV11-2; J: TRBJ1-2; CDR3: ASSPGTGEYGYT
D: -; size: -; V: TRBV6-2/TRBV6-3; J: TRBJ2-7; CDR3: ASSPIRDKSYEQY
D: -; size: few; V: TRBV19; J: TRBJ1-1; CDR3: ASSIGPSRGGAF
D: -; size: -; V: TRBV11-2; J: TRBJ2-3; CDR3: ASSLLASTDTQY
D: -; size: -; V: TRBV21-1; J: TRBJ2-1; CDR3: ARTPPAQDRGERTYNEQF
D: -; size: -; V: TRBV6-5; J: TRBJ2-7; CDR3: ASSKGLYEQY
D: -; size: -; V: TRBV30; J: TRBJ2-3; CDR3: AWSVGAGTQY
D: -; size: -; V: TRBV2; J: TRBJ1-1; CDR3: ASSRTAEAF
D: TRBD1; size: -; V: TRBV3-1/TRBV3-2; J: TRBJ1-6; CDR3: ASSPPTGANSPLH
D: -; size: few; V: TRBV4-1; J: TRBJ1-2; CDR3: ASSQPRQALHYGYT
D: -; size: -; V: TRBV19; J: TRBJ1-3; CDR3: ASTTGSSSGNTIY
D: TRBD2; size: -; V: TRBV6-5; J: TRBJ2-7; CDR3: ASSLAGGGSYEQY
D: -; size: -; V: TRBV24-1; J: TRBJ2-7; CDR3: ATSDFSGLRVSGGYEQY
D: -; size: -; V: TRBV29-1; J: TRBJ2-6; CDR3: SVGPGANVLT
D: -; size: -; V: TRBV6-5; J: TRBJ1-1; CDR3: ASSQVQGGVAF
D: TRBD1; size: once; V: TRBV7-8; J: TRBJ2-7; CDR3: ASSSTGGGEQY
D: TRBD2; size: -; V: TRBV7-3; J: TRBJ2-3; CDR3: ASSLGVLAGGTDTQY
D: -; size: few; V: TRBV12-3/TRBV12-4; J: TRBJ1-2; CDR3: ASSLAFFGYT
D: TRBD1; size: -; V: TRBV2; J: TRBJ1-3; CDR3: ASRTQGVGSGNTIY
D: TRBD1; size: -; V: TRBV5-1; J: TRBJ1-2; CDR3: ASSPRTGAYGYT
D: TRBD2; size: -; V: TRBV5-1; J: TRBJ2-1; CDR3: ASSPQISGDYNEQF
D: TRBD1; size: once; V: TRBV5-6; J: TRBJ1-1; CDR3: ASSLMITGGRTEAF
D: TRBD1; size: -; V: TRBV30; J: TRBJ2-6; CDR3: AWSRGRATSGANVLT
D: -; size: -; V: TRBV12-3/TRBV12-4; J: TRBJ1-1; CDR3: ASRVGGNAEAF
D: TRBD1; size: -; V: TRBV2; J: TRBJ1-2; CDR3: ASSEQGANYGYT
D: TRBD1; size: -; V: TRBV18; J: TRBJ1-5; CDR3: ASSPGTGARNQPQH
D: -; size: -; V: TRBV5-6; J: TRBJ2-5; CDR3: ASSRLGSGQETQY
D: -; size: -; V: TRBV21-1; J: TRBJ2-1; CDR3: ASSDGTGSYNEQF
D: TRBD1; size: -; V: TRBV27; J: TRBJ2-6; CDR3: ASSLYGDRVSYGANVLT
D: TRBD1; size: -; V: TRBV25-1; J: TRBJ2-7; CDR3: ASSGTGVYEQY
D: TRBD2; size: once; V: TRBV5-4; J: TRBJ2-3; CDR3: ASSLGLAGGEDTQY
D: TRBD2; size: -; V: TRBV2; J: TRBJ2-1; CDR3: ASSEAGLAGDEQF
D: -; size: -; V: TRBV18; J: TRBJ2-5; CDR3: ASSPSLQETQY
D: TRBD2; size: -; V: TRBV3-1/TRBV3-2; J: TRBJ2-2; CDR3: ASSHERGGLPGELF
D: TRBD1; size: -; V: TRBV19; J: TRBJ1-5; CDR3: ASSQPRTGVSQPQH
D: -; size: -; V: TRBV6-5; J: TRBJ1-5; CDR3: ASSYRENQPQH
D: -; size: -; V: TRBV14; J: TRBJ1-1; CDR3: ASSQDRIQGRTF
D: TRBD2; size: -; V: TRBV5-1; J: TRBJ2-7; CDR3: ASRNGTSGGYEQY
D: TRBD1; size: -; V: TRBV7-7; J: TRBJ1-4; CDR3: ASSSTTGQQNEKLF
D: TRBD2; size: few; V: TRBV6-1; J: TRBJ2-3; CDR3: ASSETRGRAPSTDTQY